This TCR beta chain was recorded in a study of monozygotic twins with inflammatory bowel disease. Input per TCR library consisted of 3500 ng of total RNA. TCRdb reanalyzed the 5' RACE reads, giving one entry per CDR3 protein sequence and no DNA. The sample has 350,000 to 400,000 distinct CDR3 sequences. CDR3 length equals 14 residues. Germline V lookup: CDR1 MNHEY, CDR2 SVGEGT. Sequencing was done on a sample of blood. The rearrangement links TRBV6-2 or TRBV6-3 to TRBJ1-2. The receptor was isolated from a human donor with ulcerative colitis or Crohn's disease, or a healthy co-twin of an affected twin (not recorded which). CDR3 in amino acids: CASIRSISNYGYTF.